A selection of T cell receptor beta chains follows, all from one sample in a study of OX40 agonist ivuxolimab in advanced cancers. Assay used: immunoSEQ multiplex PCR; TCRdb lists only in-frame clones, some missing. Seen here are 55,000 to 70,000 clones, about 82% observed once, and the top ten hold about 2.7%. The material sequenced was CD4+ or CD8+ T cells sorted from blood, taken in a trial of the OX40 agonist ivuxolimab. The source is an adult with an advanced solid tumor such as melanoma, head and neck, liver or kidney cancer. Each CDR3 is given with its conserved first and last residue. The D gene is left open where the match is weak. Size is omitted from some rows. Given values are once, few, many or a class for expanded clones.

CDR3 protein: CASSQDGAADEKLFF
CDR3 DNA: TGCGCCAGCAGCCAAGATGGCGCGGCGGATGAAAAACTGTTTTTT
clone size: NA
D gene: NA
V gene: TRBV4-1
J gene: TRBJ1-4

CDR3 protein: CASSFQGAGYGNTIYF
CDR3 DNA: TGCGCCAGCAGCTTCCAGGGGGCAGGGTATGGAAACACCATATATTTT
clone size: NA
D gene: TRBD1
V gene: TRBV5-1
J gene: TRBJ1-3

CDR3 protein: CATTWDHAYEQYF
CDR3 DNA: TGTGCCACCACATGGGACCATGCCTACGAGCAGTACTTC
clone size: once
D gene: NA
V gene: TRBV2
J gene: TRBJ2-7

CDR3 protein: CASSTKTGRENIQYF
CDR3 DNA: TGTGCCAGCAGCACAAAGACAGGGAGGGAAAACATTCAGTACTTC
clone size: few
D gene: NA
V gene: TRBV7-2
J gene: TRBJ2-4

CDR3 protein: CASSYGQGGETQYF
CDR3 DNA: TGCGCCAGCAGCTATGGACAGGGGGGAGAGACCCAGTACTTC
clone size: NA
D gene: TRBD1
V gene: TRBV5-1
J gene: TRBJ2-5

CDR3 protein: CASSLARYGYTF
CDR3 DNA: TGTGCCAGCAGTTTAGCCCGCTATGGCTACACCTTC
clone size: once
D gene: NA
V gene: TRBV28
J gene: TRBJ1-2

CDR3 protein: CASSRYARGTGELFF
CDR3 DNA: TGTGCCAGCAGCCGATACGCTAGGGGTACCGGGGAGCTGTTTTTT
clone size: NA
D gene: NA
V gene: TRBV5-4
J gene: TRBJ2-2

CDR3 protein: CASSPDRGRTGELFF
CDR3 DNA: TGTGCCAGTAGTCCCGACAGGGGACGCACCGGGGAGCTGTTTTTT
clone size: once
D gene: TRBD1
V gene: TRBV19
J gene: TRBJ2-2

CDR3 protein: CASSDSGGGTDTQYF
CDR3 DNA: TGTGCCAGCAGCGACTCGGGCGGCGGCACAGATACGCAGTATTTT
clone size: NA
D gene: NA
V gene: TRBV9
J gene: TRBJ2-3

CDR3 protein: CAIRDSGSSYNEQFF
CDR3 DNA: TGTGCCATCAGGGATAGCGGGTCCTCCTACAATGAGCAGTTCTTC
clone size: few
D gene: TRBD2
V gene: TRBV10-3
J gene: TRBJ2-1

CDR3 protein: CASSQDGQGRNQPQHF
CDR3 DNA: TGCGCCAGCAGCCAAGATGGGCAGGGTCGTAATCAGCCCCAGCATTTT
clone size: NA
D gene: NA
V gene: TRBV4-1
J gene: TRBJ1-5

CDR3 protein: CASSLYSYEQYF
CDR3 DNA: TGTGCCAGCAGTTTATATAGCTACGAGCAGTACTTC
clone size: NA
D gene: NA
V gene: TRBV28
J gene: TRBJ2-7

CDR3 protein: CSVEEVPVPVRETFF
CDR3 DNA: TGCAGCGTTGAAGAAGTACCCGTTCCCGTTCGTGAGACTTTCTTT
clone size: NA
D gene: NA
V gene: TRBV29-1
J gene: TRBJ1-1

CDR3 protein: CASSATYEQYF
CDR3 DNA: TGCGCCAGCAGTGCCACCTACGAGCAGTACTTC
clone size: NA
D gene: NA
V gene: TRBV10-1
J gene: TRBJ2-7

CDR3 protein: CATTRRERAGELFF
CDR3 DNA: TGCGCCACCACGAGGAGGGAAAGGGCCGGGGAGCTGTTTTTT
clone size: NA
D gene: NA
V gene: TRBV5-1
J gene: TRBJ2-2

CDR3 protein: CASSPPGLATDTQYF
CDR3 DNA: TGCGCCAGCAGTCCGCCGGGACTAGCGACAGATACGCAGTATTTT
clone size: NA
D gene: TRBD2
V gene: TRBV5-1
J gene: TRBJ2-3

CDR3 protein: CASSTSGTAGNTIYF
CDR3 DNA: TGTGCCAGCAGCACTTCCGGGACAGCTGGAAACACCATATATTTT
clone size: once
D gene: TRBD1
V gene: TRBV11-3
J gene: TRBJ1-3

CDR3 protein: CASSLGDRGSSYNEQFF
CDR3 DNA: TGTGCCAGCAGCTTGGGTGATAGGGGCAGTTCCTACAATGAGCAGTTCTTC
clone size: NA
D gene: NA
V gene: TRBV5-8
J gene: TRBJ2-1

CDR3 protein: CASSLRMGGPQHF
CDR3 DNA: TGTGCCAGCAGCTTACGGATGGGGGGGCCCCAGCATTTT
clone size: NA
D gene: NA
V gene: TRBV7-2
J gene: TRBJ1-5

CDR3 protein: CASSRGTPLDGELFF
CDR3 DNA: TGTGCCAGCAGTAGAGGGACTCCGCTGGACGGGGAGCTGTTTTTT
clone size: NA
D gene: NA
V gene: TRBV11-3
J gene: TRBJ2-2

CDR3 protein: CASSYAQGSYGYTF
CDR3 DNA: TGTGCCAGCAGTTATGCACAGGGGTCTTATGGCTACACCTTC
clone size: NA
D gene: TRBD1
V gene: TRBV7-2
J gene: TRBJ1-2

CDR3 protein: CASSEPGQTGYGYTF
CDR3 DNA: TGTGCCAGCAGTGAACCGGGACAGACCGGTTATGGCTACACCTTC
clone size: NA
D gene: TRBD1
V gene: TRBV6-1
J gene: TRBJ1-2

CDR3 protein: CASSLDPGPSGNTIYF
CDR3 DNA: TGCGCCAGCAGCTTGGATCCGGGTCCCTCTGGAAACACCATATATTTT
clone size: NA
D gene: NA
V gene: TRBV5-1
J gene: TRBJ1-3

CDR3 protein: CASSGSGASNQPQHF
CDR3 DNA: TGTGCCAGCAGCGGGAGTGGGGCGAGCAATCAGCCCCAGCATTTT
clone size: NA
D gene: NA
V gene: TRBV6-1
J gene: TRBJ1-5

CDR3 protein: CASGDTDTQYF
CDR3 DNA: TGTGCCAGCGGGGACACAGATACGCAGTATTTT
clone size: NA
D gene: NA
V gene: TRBV6-6
J gene: TRBJ2-3

CDR3 protein: CASSLQGGDSPLHF
CDR3 DNA: TGTGCCAGCAGCTTGCAGGGAGGGGATTCACCCCTCCACTTT
clone size: NA
D gene: NA
V gene: TRBV5-6
J gene: TRBJ1-6

CDR3 protein: CASAAGGYTF
CDR3 DNA: TGTGCCAGCGCAGCGGGCGGCTACACCTTC
clone size: NA
D gene: NA
V gene: TRBV21-1
J gene: TRBJ1-2

CDR3 protein: CASSLQYGTAGNTIYF
CDR3 DNA: TGTGCCAGCAGCTTGCAGTATGGAACAGCTGGAAACACCATATATTTT
clone size: NA
D gene: NA
V gene: TRBV5-5
J gene: TRBJ1-3

CDR3 protein: CASSPKRDTQYF
CDR3 DNA: TGTGCCAGCAGCCCCAAGAGAGATACGCAGTATTTT
clone size: NA
D gene: NA
V gene: TRBV7-9
J gene: TRBJ2-3

CDR3 protein: CASSLVGGSGANVLTF
CDR3 DNA: TGTGCCAGCTCTCTGGTCGGAGGCTCTGGGGCCAACGTCCTGACTTTC
clone size: NA
D gene: NA
V gene: TRBV18
J gene: TRBJ2-6

CDR3 protein: CASSFRKGAGGETQYF
CDR3 DNA: TGTGCCAGCAGCTTTCGGAAGGGCGCTGGCGGGGAGACCCAGTACTTC
clone size: once
D gene: NA
V gene: TRBV7-8
J gene: TRBJ2-5

CDR3 protein: CASRFTGIDEQYF
CDR3 DNA: TGTGCCAGCAGGTTTACAGGGATAGACGAGCAGTACTTC
clone size: NA
D gene: NA
V gene: TRBV11-2
J gene: TRBJ2-7

CDR3 protein: CASSLALLRDEAFF
CDR3 DNA: TGTGCCAGCAGCTTAGCCCTGCTCCGGGACGAAGCTTTCTTT
clone size: NA
D gene: NA
V gene: TRBV7-9
J gene: TRBJ1-1

CDR3 protein: CASAVDQRGGFF
CDR3 DNA: TGTGCCAGCGCCGTGGACCAACGGGGTGGGTTCTTT
clone size: NA
D gene: NA
V gene: TRBV6-5
J gene: TRBJ1-1

CDR3 protein: CASSLVGSEETQYF
CDR3 DNA: TGTGCCAGCAGCTTGGTAGGATCGGAAGAGACCCAGTACTTC
clone size: NA
D gene: NA
V gene: TRBV5-5
J gene: TRBJ2-5

CDR3 protein: CASSQEKPGLGTTDTQYF
CDR3 DNA: TGTGCCAGCAGCCAAGAGAAGCCGGGACTAGGCACGACAGATACGCAGTATTTT
clone size: NA
D gene: TRBD2
V gene: TRBV4-2
J gene: TRBJ2-3

CDR3 protein: CASSSLGGGSYNEQFF
CDR3 DNA: TGTGCCAGCAGCTCCCTAGGAGGGGGGTCCTACAATGAGCAGTTCTTC
clone size: NA
D gene: NA
V gene: TRBV7-3
J gene: TRBJ2-1

CDR3 protein: CASSLGMDTEAFF
CDR3 DNA: TGTGCCAGCAGCTTAGGTATGGACACTGAAGCTTTCTTT
clone size: NA
D gene: NA
V gene: TRBV7-2
J gene: TRBJ1-1

CDR3 protein: CASSLEGGTGETQYF
CDR3 DNA: TGTGCCAGCAGCTTAGAAGGCGGGACTGGAGAGACCCAGTACTTC
clone size: NA
D gene: NA
V gene: TRBV7-2
J gene: TRBJ2-5